The 12 T cell receptor beta chains below come from one sample, sequenced in a study of vaccination and CD4 T cells after COVID-19 (dated by TCRdb to between 2020 and 2023). Sample treatment or condition, as interpreted from the label and publication: roughly nine-day PBMC culture with coronavirus spike peptide pools or control peptides (ViraFEST assay). CD4+ T cells from unexposed donors were collected before the COVID-19 pandemic (2011-2018). Library prep was done by PCR. TCRdb lists the instrument as Illumina iSeq 100. At the Johns Hopkins FTIC core, DNA from the cultured CD4+ T cells underwent TCR sequencing with the Oncomine TCR Beta short-read assay. TCRdb passed the public sequencing reads through fastp at Q25 and MiXCR, retaining productive beta sequences. Each CDR3 protein gets just one entry, which takes the most common genes and DNA from the rows behind it. The table for this sample lists over 8,500 distinct CDR3 sequences; 60% to 75% of them were counted only once. The ten biggest clones cover around 25% of the sample.

Antigen specificity for these receptors is unknown. Sequences were obtained from CD4+ T cells from blood, cultured in vitro. The receptors derive from a human donor in good health.

This clonotype was counted a few times. The rearrangement links TRBV30 to TRBJ1-6, with D possibly matching TRBD1 (6 bases). CDR1 and CDR2 from the germline V gene are GTSNPN and SVGIG (reference sequence). CDR3 length: 16 residues. Between the trimmed V and J ends, which lost 4 bases and 7 bases, there was a span of 20 bases. The CDR3: CAWTFHRGAQNSPLHF. The DNA of the CDR3 is TGTGCCTGGACGTTCCACCGGGGGGCACAGAATTCACCCCTCCACTTT.

This clonotype was picked up a small number of times. The V call is TRBV27, the J call TRBJ1-6, with D possibly matching TRBD1 (6 bases). The CDR3 covers 15 residues. With 3 bases removed from V and 10 bases from J, the gap between germline ends came to 16 bases. The germline V gene encodes CDR1 MNHEY and CDR2 SMNVEV (reference sequence). CDR3 coding DNA: TGTGCCAGCAGTTTTACGGCAGGGGTGCAATCACCCCTCCACTTT. The encoded protein is CASSFTAGVQSPLHF.

The sample holds a few counts of this clonotype. V usage is TRBV10-3 and J usage is TRBJ1-1, with 7 bases fitting TRBD1. Trimming cost V 6 bases and J 1 base; bases outside gene matches: 8. Germline V gene lookup returns CDR1 ENHRY and CDR2 SYGVKD. The CDR3 is 15 amino acids. The CDR3 here is CAISSKTGENTEAFF. The CDR3 DNA is TGTGCCATCAGCAGTAAAACAGGGGAGAACACTGAAGCTTTCTTT.

The chain employs TRBV7-9 and TRBJ2-3, with TRBD2 matching over 11 bases. Germline lookup yields CDR1 SEHNR and CDR2 FQNEAQ (reference sequence). The length of the CDR3 is 16 residues. The trim removed 0 bases at V and 2 bases at J, leaving 1 base unmatched. Written as DNA, the CDR3 is TGTGCCAGCAGCTTAGCTAGCGGGAGGGTCACAGATACGCAGTATTTT. Translated, it gives CASSLASGRVTDTQYF.

V and J are TRBV19 and TRBJ1-2, with no clear D. Per germline, CDR1 LNHDA and CDR2 SQIVND (reference sequence). Between the trimmed V and J ends, which lost 9 bases and 5 bases, there was a span of 10 bases. The CDR3 is 11 amino acids. The CDR3 DNA follows: TGTGCCAGCTCCGAGGGTTATGGCTACACCTTC. Its translation: CASSEGYGYTF.

Only a few counts were recorded for this clonotype. The chain employs TRBV7-6 and TRBJ1-5; D might be TRBD1 (6 bases). This CDR3 spans 13 amino acids. The germline V gene encodes CDR1 SGHVS and CDR2 FNYEAQ. Trimming left V 1 base short and J 5 bases short, with 6 bases between. The CDR3: CASSLDRDQPQHF. DNA for the CDR3: TGTGCCAGCAGCTTAGACAGGGATCAGCCCCAGCATTTT.

The chain combines TRBV19 with TRBJ1-1; D ambiguous. CDR3 size: 10 residues. Germline V gene sequence: CDR1 LNHDA, CDR2 SQIVND (reference sequence). Between the trimmed V and J ends, which lost 7 bases and 5 bases, there was a span of 5 bases. The CDR3 reads CASMGTEAFF. In DNA form, the CDR3 reads TGTGCCAGTATGGGGACTGAAGCTTTCTTT.

The chain is built from TRBV12-3 or TRBV12-4 and TRBJ1-5; D unresolved. This CDR3 is 14 amino acids long. The V and J ends lost 5 bases and 2 bases respectively, with 10 bases between them. CDR3 sequence: CASSADWGNQPQHF. Written as DNA, the CDR3 is TGTGCCAGCAGTGCTGACTGGGGCAATCAGCCCCAGCATTTT.

The chain couples TRBV7-9 to TRBJ1-5; D not resolved. The CDR3 runs to 17 residues. Between the trimmed V and J ends, which lost 5 bases and 0 bases, there was a span of 17 bases. Per germline, CDR1 SEHNR and CDR2 FQNEAQ (reference sequence). The CDR3 coding sequence is TGTGCCAGCAGCGACACGGGCCGGGTCTATAGCAATCAGCCCCAGCATTTT. Translated: CASSDTGRVYSNQPQHF. The variable domain in full, completed from reference TRBV7-9 and TRBJ1-5, reads DTGVSQNPRHKITKRGQNVTFRCDPISEHNRLYWYRQTLGQGPEFLTYFQNEAQLEKSRLLSDRFSAERPKGSFSTLEIQRTEQGDSAMYLCASSDTGRVYSNQPQHFGDGTRLSIL.

The CDR3 reads CASSSVGTEAFF. CDR3 coding DNA: TGTGCCAGCAGTTCGGTTGGTACTGAAGCTTTCTTT. The gene calls are TRBV6-2 or TRBV6-3 and TRBJ1-1; unclear D gene. This CDR3 spans 12 amino acids. Looked up from germline, CDR1 is MNHEY and CDR2 is SVGEGT. The ends were cut back, 4 bases at V and 5 bases at J, with 8 bases in the middle.

The CDR3 bases are TGTGCTAGTGGACCGACGGACAGGGCCAATCAGCCCCAGCATTTT. Amino acid sequence: CASGPTDRANQPQHF. This chain links TRBV12-5 with TRBJ1-5; the match to TRBD1 covers 8 bases. The germline V gene encodes CDR1 LGHNT and CDR2 FRNRAP. V lost 6 bases to trimming and J lost 3 bases; unmatched junction nucleotides: 7. This CDR3 comprises 15 residues.

This clonotype was found once. The chain employs TRBV5-5 and TRBJ2-1; 14 bases are shared with TRBD2. The V gene's germline CDR1 is SGHKS and CDR2 YYEKEE (reference sequence). Trimming took 3 bases from V and 5 from J; bases not matched to a gene: 4. The CDR3 loop spans 16 amino acids. CDR3 sequence reads: CASSSATSGGDNEQFF. CDR3 in DNA: TGTGCCAGCAGCTCCGCGACTAGCGGGGGGGACAATGAGCAGTTCTTC.